Below, 15 T cell receptor beta chains from the same sample are listed, as sequenced in a study of blood T cell repertoires in COVID-19. Data came from immunoSEQ multiplex PCR; TCRdb stores just in-frame clones and leaves some out. Of around 120,000 clones in the sample, roughly 83% were seen once. The sequenced sample consisted of peripheral blood. The receptors stem from a man aged 25 to 40 with acute or convalescent COVID-19.

This sequence joins TRBV4-2 and TRBJ1-1; 7 nucleotides line up with TRBD1. In germline, CDR1 is LGHNA, CDR2 YNFKEQ. The CDR3 contains 14 residues. Trimming cost V 5 bases and J 0 bases; bases outside gene matches: 3. The DNA of the CDR3 is TGTGCCAGCAGCGCCGGGACAGTGAACACTGAAGCTTTCTTT. It encodes CASSAGTVNTEAFF.

The rearrangement links TRBV3-1 (or the pseudogene TRBV3-2) to TRBJ1-2, with a tentative D call TRBD1 (6 bases). The CDR3 spans 14 residues. V lost 4 bases and J lost 8, with 17 bases in between. CDR1 and CDR2 (germline): LGHDT, YNNKEL (reference sequence). This CDR3 is CASSLRDITSGYTF. The CDR3 DNA sequence: TGTGCCAGCAGCCTCAGGGACATCACGAGCGGCTACACCTTC.

This clone appeared a single time. The rearrangement links TRBV5-1 to TRBJ1-2; possibly TRBD1 for D (5 bases). Germline values: CDR1 SGHRS, CDR2 YFSETQ. V was pared by 4 bases and J by 3 bases, with 10 bases between. The CDR3 totals 13 residues. CDR3 bases: TGCGCCAGCAGCCCACGGGGGGACTATGGCTACACCTTC. This encodes CASSPRGDYGYTF.

In its sample, this clone was seen once. The chain employs TRBV4-1 and TRBJ1-2; unclear D gene. Deletions cut 0 bases from V and 9 bases from J, with 11 bases between. Germline V gene data show CDR1 as MGHRA and CDR2 as YSYEKL. The CDR3 spans 13 residues. The CDR3 region is CASSQDGGRSYTF. The CDR3, as DNA: TGCGCCAGCAGCCAAGATGGCGGCAGAAGCTACACCTTC.

The sample holds a few counts of this clone. This chain links TRBV5-4 with TRBJ1-6; D gene ambiguous. Germline assignment: CDR1 SGHNT and CDR2 YYREEE (reference sequence). This CDR3 has 16 residues. The V end was cut by 2 bases, the J end by 7 bases, with 16 bases between. The CDR3 loop is CASSFYRGAENSPLHF. The CDR3 bases are TGTGCCAGCAGCTTTTATCGGGGTGCGGAAAATTCACCCCTCCACTTT.

The chain has TRBV5-6 and TRBJ2-3; the D is unclear. This CDR3 comprises 14 residues. V lost 4 bases and J lost 1, with 10 bases in between. Germline loops: CDR1 SGHDT, CDR2 YYEEEE. The CDR3, as DNA: TGTGCCAGCAGCCCTCGCGAGCGCACAGATACGCAGTATTTT. The encoded protein is CASSPRERTDTQYF.

This clone has just one count. The chain links TRBV7-2 to TRBJ2-3, with 10 bases fitting TRBD2. Germline lookup yields CDR1 SGHTA and CDR2 FQGNSA. V shed 5 bases, J shed 3 bases, and the junction held 5 bases outside the gene matches. This CDR3 spans 15 amino acids. The CDR3 DNA follows: TGTGCCAGCAGCCCAGCGGGGGGGCGGACAGATACGCAGTATTTT. The encoded protein is CASSPAGGRTDTQYF.

This chain links TRBV6-5 with TRBJ1-3; D perhaps matches TRBD1 (5 bases). Trimming removed 6 bases at V and 7 bases at J, with 10 bases between. The CDR3 spans 12 residues. Germline assignment: CDR1 MNHEY and CDR2 SVGAGI. In DNA form, the CDR3 reads TGTGCCAGCAGGACCGGGGGGAACACCATATATTTT. Its protein is CASRTGGNTIYF.

The CDR3 sequence is CSASGGLVEQFF. CDR3 in DNA: TGCAGTGCTAGTGGAGGACTAGTGGAGCAGTTCTTC. The chain employs TRBV20-1 and TRBJ2-1; 7 bases are shared with TRBD2. Germline CDR1 is DFQATT and CDR2 is SNEGSKA (reference sequence). There are 12 residues in the CDR3. V gave up 3 bases and J gave up 10 bases; unmatched junction bases: 6.

The CDR3 loop is CASSHAIDEQFF. CDR3 nucleotide sequence: TGCGCCAGCAGCCACGCGATAGATGAGCAGTTCTTC. This chain joins TRBV5-1 and TRBJ2-1; D is undetermined. With 4 bases removed from V and 8 bases from J, the gap between germline ends came to 10 bases. CDR3 length: 12 amino acids. The germline gives CDR1 SGHRS, CDR2 YFSETQ.

This sequence joins TRBV4-3 and TRBJ1-1, with a weak D call TRBD1 (5 bases). CDR1 is LGHNA and CDR2 is YSLEER in the germline V gene. Between the trimmed V and J ends, which lost 5 bases and 2 bases, there was a span of 15 bases. The CDR3 consists of 15 residues. CDR3 in amino acids: CASSVMLTENTEAFF. In nucleotides, the CDR3 is TGCGCCAGCAGCGTAATGCTGACAGAAAACACTGAAGCTTTCTTT.

In this sample, this clone turned up once. The V call is TRBV6-6, the J call TRBJ1-2; 7 bases are a match to TRBD1. Germline V gives CDR1 MNHNY, CDR2 SVGAGI (reference sequence). Losses at the gene ends were 5 bases for V and 10 bases for J; bases not matched to a gene: 4. The CDR3 extends over 11 amino acids. The CDR3 here is CASSDRVVYTF. CDR3 bases: TGTGCCAGCAGTGACAGGGTTGTCTACACCTTC.

V gene TRBV19 combines with J gene TRBJ1-1; D is unclear. CDR3 length: 15 amino acids. Trimming removed 6 bases at V and 4 bases at J, with 18 bases between. Germline values: CDR1 LNHDA, CDR2 SQIVND (reference sequence). The CDR3 nucleotides read TGTGCCAGTAGCAGGCAGCGGGTCTCGGCCACTGAAGCTTTCTTT. It specifies CASSRQRVSATEAFF.

CDR3 DNA sequence: TGCGCCAGCAGCCGGGGGACAGACCCAACTAATGAAAAACTGTTTTTT. It is translated as CASSRGTDPTNEKLFF. The chain couples TRBV5-1 to TRBJ1-4; TRBD1 matches at 7 bases. J was trimmed by 0 bases and V by 4 bases; bases with no gene match: 6. The length of the CDR3 is 16 residues. Germline V gene lookup returns CDR1 SGHRS and CDR2 YFSETQ.

This clone showed up just once. The gene calls are TRBV12-3 or TRBV12-4 and TRBJ2-2, with 7 positions matching TRBD2. The CDR3 is made up of 13 amino acids. J lost 4 bases, V lost 11 bases, and 7 bases had no gene match. DNA of the CDR3: TGTGCCCGGGAAGGGGAGGGCACCGGGGAGCTGTTTTTT. This codes for CAREGEGTGELFF.